What follows is one T cell receptor beta chain and its context. No antigen is known for it. This specimen belongs to a study of cytomegalovirus exposure and HLA in healthy donors. Study-wide results and limits: Subsequent analysis found a tendency for first-cohort TCR clusters to co-occur within the 120 validation repertoires.

CDR1 is LNHDA and CDR2 is SQIVND in the germline V gene (reference sequence). The CDR3 covers 13 residues. V gave up 6 bases and J gave up 4 bases, with 10 bases separating them. Clones were sequenced by immunoSEQ multiplex PCR, and TCRdb holds only the in-frame ones, with some missing. The top ten hold 2% to 2.5% of the sample, which has over 150,000 clones, less than 90% seen once. V usage is TRBV19 and J usage is TRBJ1-5; maybe TRBD1 (5 bases). This clonotype was sampled from a woman under 30 in good health and CMV-seronegative. What was sequenced was PBMCs. Here the CDR3 reads CASSDSLNQPQHF. DNA for the CDR3: TGTGCCAGTAGCGACAGTTTGAATCAGCCCCAGCATTTT.